This TCR beta chain appears in the sequencing data of a study of T-cell reconstitution after alpha-beta-depleted transplantation in children. TCRbeta library construction was performed incorporating unique molecular identifiers. TCRdb redid the calling of the PCR reads with MiXCR, one entry per CDR3 protein. There are hundreds of thousands of distinct CDR3 sequences in the sample; 10% to 15% occur only once, and 2.2% lies in the top ten. The CDR3 sequence is 16 residues long. Between the trimmed V and J ends, which lost 2 bases and 4 bases, there was a span of 16 bases. CDR1 is SGHNT, CDR2 YENEEA, per germline. The sample holds a few counts of this clonotype.

This receptor was taken from a male patient aged 10-17 years who had a stem cell transplant for acute myeloid leukemia, so the T cells may come from the graft donor. Sequenced here: PBMCs, mostly from graft donor cells, sampled 360 days after TCRalphabeta/CD19-depleted stem cell transplant. This chain connects TRBV11-3 to TRBJ2-3; possibly TRBD2 for D (6 bases). The DNA of the CDR3 is TGTGCCAGCAGCTTAAGTGTGGCGGGATGGCCAGATACGCAGTATTTT. This sequence encodes CASSLSVAGWPDTQYF.